Listed below are T cell receptor beta chains from one sample, sequenced in a study of blood T cell repertoires in COVID-19. Profiled with immunoSEQ multiplex PCR; TCRdb holds only in-frame clones, not every one. This repertoire shows tens of thousands of clones, 88% found once; its top ten account for about 13%. The sequenced material came from peripheral blood. All receptors come from a human donor with active COVID-19. The donor label of this sample is uncertain. CDR3s include the opening cysteine and the closing phenylalanine or tryptophan. Each record gives: J gene, V gene, CDR3 protein.

>TRBJ2-7|TRBV4-2
CASSRISGGESSYEQYF
>TRBJ2-7|TRBV19
CASSIYLLYEQYF
>TRBJ1-2|TRBV19
CASSIAGFVGYTF
>TRBJ2-4|TRBV28
CASSPHSGQTGEARAKNIQYF
>TRBJ2-1|TRBV12-5
CASGLLAGSHNEQFF
>TRBJ1-6|TRBV4-2
CASSPESLSPLHF
>TRBJ2-3|TRBV5-4
CASSPPGSGSLDTQYF
>TRBJ1-1|TRBV2
CASSRDRVSTEAFF
>TRBJ2-7|TRBV19
CASSIEQTSSYEQYF
>TRBJ2-1|TRBV5-1
CASSLATSGGSYNEQFF
>TRBJ2-5|TRBV5-6
CASSQTSGSGETQYF
>TRBJ1-2|TRBV6-5
CASRKTGGYGYTF
>TRBJ2-1|TRBV11-2
CASRGGRSSYNEQFF
>TRBJ2-7|TRBV5-1
CASSLGGDSSYEQYF
>TRBJ1-5|TRBV27
CASSEWSNQPQHF
>TRBJ1-5|TRBV19
CASTQGVTQPQHF
>TRBJ2-7|TRBV5-8
CASSSEYEQYF
>TRBJ1-1|TRBV30
CAWSEGRMNTEAFF
>TRBJ1-5|TRBV19
CASSADRNQPQHF
>TRBJ2-3|TRBV15
CATSRGPTAFGTDTQYF
>TRBJ2-5|TRBV4-2
CASSQDPSGQETQYF
>TRBJ1-2|TRBV5-1
CASSTRQPGYTF
>TRBJ1-2|TRBV29-1
CSVDWAGVDYGYTF
>TRBJ2-3|TRBV5-5
CASSLAGVRLADTQYF
>TRBJ2-5|TRBV12-5
CASGDRGREETQYF
>TRBJ2-2|TRBV7-3
CASSLGLAGTGELFF
>TRBJ2-3|TRBV28
CASTYRHLLARDTQYF
>TRBJ1-1|TRBV11-3
CASSLDSGGRTEAFF